A selection of T cell receptor beta chains follows, all from one sample in a study of neoadjuvant anti-PD-1 for oral cavity cancer. Only in-frame clones appear in the TCRdb table, and some are missing; sequencing was by immunoSEQ multiplex PCR. The sample contains 65,000 to 95,000 clones, around 80% of which appear only once. Sequencing was performed on PBMCs, taken before nivolumab (anti-PD-1) treatment. The source is a person between 35 and 79 years old with oral cavity squamous cell carcinoma. CDR3s include the opening cysteine and the closing phenylalanine or tryptophan. The D gene is left open where the match is weak.

V gene	D gene	J gene	CDR3 DNA	CDR3 protein
TRBV9	NA	TRBJ2-5	TGTGCCAGCAGCGTCGCACAGGGATTGGAGACCCAGTACTTC	CASSVAQGLETQYF
TRBV9	NA	TRBJ1-5	TGTGCCAGCAGCGGGGGATGGGGCAATCAGCCCCAGCATTTT	CASSGGWGNQPQHF
TRBV9	NA	TRBJ1-5	TGTGCCAGCAGCGTAGCCCCCTTGGAGCCCCAGCATTTT	CASSVAPLEPQHF
TRBV7-2	NA	TRBJ2-7	TGTGCCAGCAGCTTTCTTTTTGGTGGGTACGAGCAGTACTTC	CASSFLFGGYEQYF
TRBV27	TRBD2	TRBJ2-1	TGTGCCAGCAGTTTACGAGGACTAGCGGCTAACAATGAGCAGTTCTTC	CASSLRGLAANNEQFF
TRBV30	NA	TRBJ2-7	TGTGCCTGGAGTGTGTCAGAGAGCTCCTACGAGCAGTACTTC	CAWSVSESSYEQYF
TRBV5-6	TRBD1	TRBJ2-7	TGTGCCAGCAGCTCGGGACAGGTTAAGTACGAGCAGTACTTC	CASSSGQVKYEQYF
TRBV4-2	NA	TRBJ2-1	TGTGCCAGCCGGACACAGGCCTCATCCTACAATGAGCAGTTCTTC	CASRTQASSYNEQFF
TRBV5-5	TRBD2	TRBJ2-2	TGTGCCAGCAGCAGTAGCGGGTTCGCGAACACCGGGGAGCTGTTTTTT	CASSSSGFANTGELFF
TRBV9	NA	TRBJ1-1	TGTGCCAGCAGCTTGGCCCTTTATGACACTGAAGCTTTCTTT	CASSLALYDTEAFF
TRBV10-3	NA	TRBJ2-7	TGTGCCATCAGTGAGTCGATGGTTAGCGGTTACGAGCAGTACTTC	CAISESMVSGYEQYF
TRBV5-1	TRBD2	TRBJ2-5	TGCGCCAGCAGCTCGGGACTAGCGGGAGAAGAGACCCAGTACTTC	CASSSGLAGEETQYF
TRBV7-9	NA	TRBJ1-4	TGTGCCAGCAGCTTAGCGCAGAGAGGAGGTAATGAAAAACTGTTTTTT	CASSLAQRGGNEKLFF
TRBV4-1	NA	TRBJ2-1	TGCGCCAGCAGCCAAGATACCCCGGTGAGTGGTGAGCAGTTCTTC	CASSQDTPVSGEQFF
TRBV10-1	NA	TRBJ2-1	TGCGCCAGCACCAAGGACAGAACAGGCGTGGGCAATGAGCAGTTCTTC	CASTKDRTGVGNEQFF
TRBV10-2	TRBD2	TRBJ2-7	TGCGCCAGCAGGGAATCACTAGCGGGACTATTCGAGCAGTACTTC	CASRESLAGLFEQYF
TRBV5-1	NA	TRBJ1-2	TGCGCCAGCAGCGTGTCGGACTATGGCTACACCTTC	CASSVSDYGYTF
TRBV30	NA	TRBJ1-5	TGTGCCTGGAGTCCGGAGGGCTTTCAGCCCCAGCATTTT	CAWSPEGFQPQHF
TRBV30	NA	TRBJ1-5	TGTGCCTGGAGTGGTTGGGATCAGCCCCAGCATTTT	CAWSGWDQPQHF
TRBV10-2	TRBD1	TRBJ1-2	TGCGCCAGCAGTGGTCAGGGGGGGAATGGCTACACCTTC	CASSGQGGNGYTF
TRBV29-1	NA	TRBJ2-1	TGCAGCGTTGACCAGCGCTTTCGCGAGCAGTTCTTC	CSVDQRFREQFF
TRBV16	NA	TRBJ2-5	TGTGCCAGCAGCCAAGAGGGGAGTGGAGAGACCCAGTACTTC	CASSQEGSGETQYF
TRBV10-3	NA	TRBJ2-7	TGTGCCATAGGGGCGGAGTACGAGCAGTACTTC	CAIGAEYEQYF